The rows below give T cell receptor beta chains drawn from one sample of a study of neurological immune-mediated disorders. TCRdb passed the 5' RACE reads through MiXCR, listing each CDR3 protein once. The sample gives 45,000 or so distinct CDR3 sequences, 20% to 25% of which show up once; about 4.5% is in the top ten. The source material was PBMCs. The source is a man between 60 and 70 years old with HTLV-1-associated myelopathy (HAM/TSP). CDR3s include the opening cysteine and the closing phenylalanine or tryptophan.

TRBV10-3	CAIRKFSGAVDEQFF
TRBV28	CASSSCPAF
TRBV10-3	CAISVEPGPNEQFF
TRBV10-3	CAISESGQTAKNIQYF
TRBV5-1	CASSAGAQHF
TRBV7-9	CASSVGQGVSTDTQYF
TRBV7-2	CASSLNSGGTEAFF
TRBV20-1	CSARGGGGLAGTAGGYEQYF
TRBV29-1	CSVRTSGGWNEQFF
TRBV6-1	CASRANLDRVRTQYF
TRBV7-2	CASSLKTGGPYEQYF
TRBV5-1	CASSLVSLTSGTGELFF
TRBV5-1	CASSLPGQGMSNEQFF
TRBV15	CATSTGDNSPLHF
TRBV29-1	CSVSGSSYNEQFF
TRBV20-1	CSAPGTSGTGIQYF
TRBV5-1	CASSLAGTLNTEAFF
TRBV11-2	CASSLAPLGIAADTQYF
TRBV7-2	CASSPPWGNYNEQFF
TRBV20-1	CSAPGQLLAVARDTQYF
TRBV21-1	CASSKAVRSVTGNQPQHF
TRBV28	CAIGQKANTGELFF
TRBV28	CASSQDRVGGNTIYF
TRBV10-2	CASSEGIGLAKNIQYF
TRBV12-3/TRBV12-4	CASSLGQGNQYF
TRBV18	CASSAGNSFEKLFF
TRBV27	CASSLSGLAGPYEQYF
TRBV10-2	CASSEQGHRDGYTF
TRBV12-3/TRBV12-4	CASSLTGTDNQPQHF
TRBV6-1	CASSERQGGYEQYF
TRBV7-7	CASSPASGRPGELFF